The rows below give T cell receptor beta chains drawn from one sample of a study of OX40 agonist ivuxolimab in advanced cancers. Clones were sequenced by immunoSEQ multiplex PCR, and TCRdb holds only the in-frame ones, with some missing. The table includes around 62,000 clones, around 85% detected once. The material was CD4+ or CD8+ T cells sorted from blood, obtained in a trial of the OX40 agonist ivuxolimab. The receptors derive from an adult with an advanced solid tumor such as melanoma, head and neck, liver or kidney cancer. Each CDR3 is given with its conserved first and last residue. D genes are given only for firm matches. Clone size is stated in some rows and not others, as once, few, many or a class when expanded.

>-|TRBV7-9|TRBJ1-1|-
TGTGCCAGCGGGGCAACGGCGGCCAGGACTGAAGCTTTCTTT
CASGATAARTEAFF
>-|TRBV4-3|TRBJ1-3|once
TGCGCCAGCAGCCAAGGAGCCTCTGGAAACACCATATATTTT
CASSQGASGNTIYF
>-|TRBV5-6|TRBJ2-1|-
TGTGCCAGCAGCGGGGAACAGGCCTATTCCAATGAGCAGTTCTTC
CASSGEQAYSNEQFF
>-|TRBV29-1|TRBJ1-2|-
TGCAGCGTTTCCCGGGACGCCTATGGCTACACCTTC
CSVSRDAYGYTF
>TRBD1|TRBV4-1|TRBJ1-6|-
TGCGCCAGCAGCGAGGGACAGGACCCCCTTACCTCACCCCTCCACTTT
CASSEGQDPLTSPLHF
>-|TRBV19|TRBJ1-2|-
TGTGCCAGTAGTATCGCGGCCGGAGTACCATATGGCTACACCTTC
CASSIAAGVPYGYTF
>-|TRBV7-6|TRBJ1-6|-
TGTGCCAGCAGCTTAGGGCAGGATAATTCACCCCTCCACTTT
CASSLGQDNSPLHF
>TRBD1|TRBV7-7|TRBJ2-1|once
TGTGCCAGCAGCTTTGGGACAGGAACTTACAATGAGCAGTTCTTC
CASSFGTGTYNEQFF
>-|TRBV6-4|TRBJ2-3|-
TGTGCCAGCAGACGCCGGGACGCCAGCACAGATACGCAGTATTTT
CASRRRDASTDTQYF
>-|TRBV6-1|TRBJ1-4|-
TGTGCCAGCAGTGAAGCGATAGAGGAGGCTACTAATGAAAAACTGTTTTTT
CASSEAIEEATNEKLFF
>-|TRBV10-3|TRBJ2-1|few
TGTGCCATCAGTGAATACAATGAGCAGTTCTTC
CAISEYNEQFF
>-|TRBV10-2|TRBJ2-7|-
TGCGCCAGCAGTGACGGGGCGACCTACGAGCAGTACTTC
CASSDGATYEQYF
>-|TRBV10-3|TRBJ1-4|-
TGTGCCATCAGCCATTCTGGTTGGGGTGCCAATGAAAAACTGTTTTTT
CAISHSGWGANEKLFF
>TRBD1|TRBV6-6|TRBJ1-2|-
TGTGCCAGCAGTAACTCAGGGGGCGATGGCTACACCTTC
CASSNSGGDGYTF
>-|TRBV7-9|TRBJ1-5|-
TGTGCCAGCAGCTTACCCCAGATTGGCAATCAGCCCCAGCATTTT
CASSLPQIGNQPQHF
>TRBD2|TRBV15|TRBJ2-1|-
TGTGCCACCAGCAGAGTTGGGACTAGCGGTCATGAGCAGTTCTTC
CATSRVGTSGHEQFF
>-|TRBV7-9|TRBJ1-1|-
TGTGCCAGCAGCTTAGCGCTGTCGTGGGGCGCGGACACTGAAGCTTTCTTT
CASSLALSWGADTEAFF
>TRBD1|TRBV10-2|TRBJ1-5|-
TGCGCCAGCACTAACACAGGGGTCAATCAGCCCCAGCATTTT
CASTNTGVNQPQHF
>-|TRBV5-1|TRBJ2-7|-
TGCGCCAGCAGCTCTTTGACACAGTCCTACGAGCAGTACTTC
CASSSLTQSYEQYF
>-|TRBV7-2|TRBJ1-1|-
TGTGCCAGCAGCCCGTCGGGGATCGTAACTGAAGCTTTCTTT
CASSPSGIVTEAFF
>TRBD2|TRBV9|TRBJ2-4|-
TGTGCCAGCAGCGCAGTAGCGGGGGAAAATCGGGCCAAAAACATTCAGTACTTC
CASSAVAGENRAKNIQYF
>TRBD1|TRBV19|TRBJ2-4|-
TGTGCCAGTAGTACGGGGACAGGGACGAGAAACATTCAGTACTTC
CASSTGTGTRNIQYF
>TRBD2|TRBV5-4|TRBJ2-3|-
TGTGCCAGCAGCCCCGCCACTAGCGGCGGATATACGCAGTATTTT
CASSPATSGGYTQYF
>-|TRBV18|TRBJ1-1|-
TGTGCCAGCTCACGCGCCCGGGATGAAGCTTTCTTT
CASSRARDEAFF
>TRBD1|TRBV7-8|TRBJ2-1|-
TGTGCCAGCAGCCATGGACAGGGCGAGCAGTTCTTC
CASSHGQGEQFF
>TRBD1|TRBV7-2|TRBJ2-2|-
TGTGCCAGCAGCGGGACAGCCACCGGGGAGCTGTTTTTT
CASSGTATGELFF
>-|TRBV2|TRBJ2-3|-
TGTGCCAGCAGACCCGGGCCGGCAGATACGCAGTATTTT
CASRPGPADTQYF
>-|TRBV6-5|TRBJ2-5|-
TGTGCCAGCAGGGCGCGGAGGGAGACCCAGTACTTC
CASRARRETQYF
>-|TRBV4-1|TRBJ2-4|-
TGCGCCAGCAGCCAAGATAAGTCTCTATCTTTAGCCAAAAACATTCAGTACTTC
CASSQDKSLSLAKNIQYF
>-|TRBV19|TRBJ1-1|-
TGTGCCAGTAGGTTATTTGGTGAAGCTTTCTTT
CASRLFGEAFF
>-|TRBV4-3|TRBJ1-1|-
TGCGCCAGCAGCCAAGATCGCGGGGTTTTAGGCACTGAAGCTTTCTTT
CASSQDRGVLGTEAFF
>-|TRBV7-9|TRBJ1-3|-
TGTGCCAGCAGCTTAGCGTCGAGTTCGGGAAACACCATATATTTT
CASSLASSSGNTIYF
>-|TRBV7-8|TRBJ2-7|once
TGTACCAGCAGTTTGGCGGATGGTACCTACGAGCAGTACTTC
CTSSLADGTYEQYF
>-|TRBV25-1|TRBJ1-1|-
TGTGCCAGCAGTGAATTTTCGGATCCCCTTACCAACACTGAAGCTTTCTTT
CASSEFSDPLTNTEAFF
>-|TRBV20-1|TRBJ1-2|-
TGCAGTGCTGCGGCGGTAGATGGCTACACCTTC
CSAAAVDGYTF
>TRBD1|TRBV7-9|TRBJ2-5|once
TGTGCCAGCAGCGAGCCGGGACAGGGTACGGGTTTGGGCCAAGAGACCCAGTACTTC
CASSEPGQGTGLGQETQYF
>TRBD2|TRBV7-2|TRBJ2-5|-
TGTGCCAGCAGCTCCCAAGGCGGGGGGGGAGAGACCCAGTACTTC
CASSSQGGGGETQYF
>-|TRBV7-2|TRBJ1-2|-
TGTGCCAGCAGCCTGTTCAAGGGGCCCTACTATGGCTACACCTTC
CASSLFKGPYYGYTF
>-|TRBV5-1|TRBJ2-3|-
TGCGCCAGCAGCTTGGTGCCGGGAAGCACAGATACGCAGTATTTT
CASSLVPGSTDTQYF
>-|TRBV7-6|TRBJ2-5|-
TGTGCCAGCAGCCCCCGGAGCAGCCAAGAGACCCAGTACTTC
CASSPRSSQETQYF
>-|TRBV6-5|TRBJ2-7|-
TGTGCCAGCAGTTACACCTCTACTAGTGTCAACGAGCAGTACTTC
CASSYTSTSVNEQYF
>-|TRBV6-6|TRBJ2-7|-
TGTGCCAGCAGCTTGACACCTTCCTACGAGCAGTACTTC
CASSLTPSYEQYF
>-|TRBV5-6|TRBJ1-2|-
TGTGCCAGCAGCTTGGGGGTACGGGGGTACTATGGCTACACCTTC
CASSLGVRGYYGYTF
>-|TRBV10-2|TRBJ2-5|few
TGCGCCAGCAGTGTTCCGGGGGTTTCGGAGACCCAGTACTTC
CASSVPGVSETQYF
>TRBD1|TRBV6-1|TRBJ2-3|-
TGTGCCAGCAGTGGGACAGGTCAACCAGATACGCAGTATTTT
CASSGTGQPDTQYF